The rows below give T cell receptor beta chains drawn from one sample of a study of T-cell memory formation after mild COVID-19. Via MiXCR, TCRdb re-called the 5' RACE reads, giving one row per CDR3 protein. Altogether roughly 86,000 distinct CDR3 sequences are present, over 12% being singletons, with the ten largest covering around two fifths. Sequenced input: PBMCs or a T cell subset sorted from them (not recorded which). The source is a man between 18 and 35 years old who had mild COVID-19 (a few samples of this study predate the infection). Cell type and time point are not known. CDR3s include the opening cysteine and the closing phenylalanine or tryptophan. D genes are given only for firm matches. Size values are once, few and many counts, or a class for expanded clones, and some rows have none.

TGTGCCAGCAGCGCCGGGTGGGGGTTCGGGGAGCTGTTTTTT	CASSAGWGFGELFF	TRBV7-2	many	NA	TRBJ2-2
TGCAGTGCTCCGGAGAAGGTTAGCACAGATACGCAGTATTTT	CSAPEKVSTDTQYF	TRBV20-1	NA	NA	TRBJ2-3
TGTGCCAGCAGTCCCGCTGGGGGAGGGGGGATTGCAGATACGCAGTATTTT	CASSPAGGGGIADTQYF	TRBV6-5	NA	NA	TRBJ2-3
TGTGCCAGCAGTCCACCAAGGCCGGAGTACAATGAGCAGTTCTTC	CASSPPRPEYNEQFF	TRBV27	NA	NA	TRBJ2-1
TGCGCCAGCAGCCAAGCTGGCAGGGGCGCCTACGAGCAGTACTTC	CASSQAGRGAYEQYF	TRBV4-1	few	NA	TRBJ2-7
TGTGCCAGCAGCGACTGGAATAATTCACCCCTCCACTTT	CASSDWNNSPLHF	TRBV7-2	NA	NA	TRBJ1-6
TGCGCCAGCAGCCCGGGGCAGGGTAGCGGTGAAAAACTGTTTTTT	CASSPGQGSGEKLFF	TRBV4-1	few	NA	TRBJ1-4
TGTGCCAGCAGTGCCCGGACAGGGGGTTGGGTAGATGAGCAGTTCTTC	CASSARTGGWVDEQFF	TRBV6-5	few	TRBD1	TRBJ2-1
TGTGCCAGCAGTGGGCAGAGACCGTTAGGGCAGTACTTC	CASSGQRPLGQYF	TRBV2	NA	NA	TRBJ2-7
TGTGCCAGCAGCCCGCTTGAGAGTAATGAGCAGTTCTTC	CASSPLESNEQFF	TRBV28	NA	NA	TRBJ2-1
TGTGCCAGCAGCCAACAGGGTTTCTTGAACACCGGGGAGCTGTTTTTT	CASSQQGFLNTGELFF	TRBV11-2	few	NA	TRBJ2-2
TGTGCCAGCAGTGATCTTGGAACCTACGAGCAGTACTTC	CASSDLGTYEQYF	TRBV2	few	NA	TRBJ2-7
TGTGCCAGCAGCCAAGATCTGGAGCGGGGCATCGATGAGCAGTTCTTC	CASSQDLERGIDEQFF	TRBV4-2	few	TRBD2	TRBJ2-1
TGTGCCAGCGCCCCACAGGCAGATACGCAGTATTTT	CASAPQADTQYF	TRBV7-8	few	NA	TRBJ2-3
TGCGCCAGCAGAGAGTCCTCCTACAATGAGCAGTTCTTC	CASRESSYNEQFF	TRBV5-1	NA	NA	TRBJ2-1
TGTGCCAGCAGTTTCGGGACAGGATCGTACGAGCAGTACTTC	CASSFGTGSYEQYF	TRBV12-3/TRBV12-4	few	TRBD1	TRBJ2-7
TGTGCCAGCAGGGTAGCGTTCGGGGAGCTGTTTTTT	CASRVAFGELFF	TRBV27	NA	NA	TRBJ2-2
TGTGCCAGCAGCCCTGACGGTGTATCTCATTCACCCCTCCACTTT	CASSPDGVSHSPLHF	TRBV9	NA	NA	TRBJ1-6
TGTGCCAGCAGCGCCGAACCCGGGAACACTGAAGCTTTCTTT	CASSAEPGNTEAFF	TRBV9	NA	NA	TRBJ1-1
TGCGCCAGCAGCTCACCCGGGACAGGGGTCAATGAGCAGTTCTTC	CASSSPGTGVNEQFF	TRBV5-1	few	TRBD1	TRBJ2-1
TGTGCCAGCAGCCCCCTACCAGGGGAGCGGGGGAAGGAGACCCAGTACTTC	CASSPLPGERGKETQYF	TRBV7-7	few	TRBD2	TRBJ2-5
TGCGCCAGCAGCCAAGATAGGAGGGAGGGCAATGAGCAGTTCTTC	CASSQDRREGNEQFF	TRBV4-3	many	TRBD2	TRBJ2-1
TGTGCCAGCACCACAGCGGGGAGCACAGATACGCAGTATTTT	CASTTAGSTDTQYF	TRBV27	NA	TRBD2	TRBJ2-3